The 28 T cell receptor beta chains listed next were all sequenced from one sample in a study of cytomegalovirus exposure and HLA in healthy donors. The PCR was carried out with 60 Vbeta primers and 13 Jbeta primers. The assay was immunoSEQ multiplex PCR, and TCRdb's table has in-frame clones only and misses some. The repertoire holds 95,000 to 100,000 clones, with around 77% as singletons. Sequenced: PBMCs. The receptors come from a female donor in good health and CMV-seronegative.

The V and J genes are TRBV5-1 and TRBJ2-7; tentative D call: TRBD1 (6 bases). Germline assignment: CDR1 SGHRS and CDR2 YFSETQ. V was trimmed by 0 bases and J by 1 base, leaving 20 bases between them. The CDR3 length is 18 residues. The CDR3 loop reads CASSLVSGAVDLSYEQYF. DNA of the CDR3: TGCGCCAGCAGCTTGGTTTCAGGGGCTGTAGACCTATCCTACGAGCAGTACTTC.

This sequence joins TRBV27 and TRBJ1-5; D is ambiguous. Germline-derived CDR1 and CDR2 are MNHEY and SMNVEV (reference sequence). The CDR3 has 17 amino acids. V was clipped by 5 bases and J by 2 bases, with 19 bases between them. As DNA, the CDR3 is TGTGCCAGCAGTCAAAGGGCGGGTTTTGGGGGCAATCAGCCCCAGCATTTT. Amino acid sequence: CASSQRAGFGGNQPQHF.

DNA for the CDR3: TGTGCCTGGATAGTGGGGGGGGACACCGGGGAGCTGTTTTTT. This translates into CAWIVGGDTGELFF. This chain joins TRBV30 and TRBJ2-2; 7 bases align to TRBD2. This CDR3 contains 14 residues. Germline V CDR1 and CDR2: GTSNPN, SVGIG (reference sequence). Losses at the gene ends were 4 bases for V and 3 bases for J; bases not matched to a gene: 5.

The chain couples TRBV6-5 to TRBJ2-7, with D unresolved. From germline, CDR1 is MNHEY and CDR2 SVGAGI. The CDR3 consists of 11 residues. Trimming pared 2 bases from V and 7 bases from J, leaving 6 bases between. The CDR3 DNA reads as TGTGCCAGCAGTTACGCCAGGGAGCAGTACTTC. This codes for CASSYAREQYF.

The rearrangement uses TRBV28 and TRBJ1-1; TRBD1 matches 8 bases. CDR1 is MDHEN, CDR2 SYDVKM, per germline. This CDR3 comprises 15 residues. V dropped 10 bases and J dropped 5; count of bases not matched to a gene: 15. CDR3 nucleotides: TGTGCCACCCAACGGGCAGGGGGCCTGAGGACTGAAGCTTTCTTT. This codes for CATQRAGGLRTEAFF.

V usage is TRBV30 and J usage is TRBJ1-3; D possibly corresponds to TRBD1 (5 bases). Per the germline V gene, CDR1 is GTSNPN and CDR2 is SVGIG (reference sequence). The CDR3 length is 12 residues. The V end was cut by 1 base, the J end by 4 bases, with 5 bases between. The CDR3 loop reads CAWSGQGNTIYF. The DNA for the CDR3 is TGTGCCTGGAGTGGACAGGGAAACACCATATATTTT.

The genes are TRBV19 and TRBJ2-7; 10 positions agree with TRBD2. This CDR3 region has 15 residues. Trimming took 5 bases from V and 6 from J; bases not matched to a gene: 10. Germline values: CDR1 LNHDA, CDR2 SQIVND (reference sequence). The CDR3 reads CASSPNSAGGREQYF. CDR3 DNA sequence: TGTGCCAGTAGTCCCAACTCAGCGGGAGGGCGCGAGCAGTACTTC. Full variable domain (remainder filled in from reference TRBV19 and TRBJ2-7): DGGITQSPKYLFRKEGQNVTLSCEQNLNHDAMYWYRQDPGQGLRLIYYSQIVNDFQKGDIAEGYSVSREKKESFPLTVTSAQKNPTAFYLCASSPNSAGGREQYFGPGTRLTVT.

The gene calls are TRBV7-9 and TRBJ2-5; D is perhaps TRBD2 (5 bases). The J call may be mistaken, given a closer DNA end match to TRBJ2-7. This CDR3 is built from 14 residues. Germline loops: CDR1 SEHNR, CDR2 FQNEAQ (reference sequence). The CDR3 reads CASSLVGSSYEQYF. In DNA form, the CDR3 reads TGTGCCAGCAGCTTAGTGGGGAGCTCCTACGAGCAGTACTTC.

This clone was picked up one time. DNA for the CDR3: TGTGCCAGCAGGACCAGACAGGGGCAGTTTGGCTACACCTTC. Encoded protein: CASRTRQGQFGYTF. The V call is TRBV6-5, the J call TRBJ1-2; 8 positions match TRBD1. Germline values: CDR1 MNHEY, CDR2 SVGAGI. The CDR3 covers 14 residues. The junction had 10 bases not matched to a gene; V was cut back by 6 bases and J by 7 bases.

This clone was counted once. The chain joins TRBV15 to TRBJ1-1, with 10 nucleotides matching TRBD1. CDR1 is LNHNV, CDR2 YYDKDF, per germline (reference sequence). V shed 0 bases, J shed 7 bases, and the junction held 8 bases outside the gene matches. This CDR3 contains 16 residues. The CDR3 protein is CATSREIGQGVGEAFF. In DNA, the CDR3 is TGTGCCACCAGCAGAGAAATTGGACAGGGGGTAGGTGAAGCTTTCTTT.

The chain is built from TRBV19 and TRBJ1-5, with a weak D call TRBD1 (5 bases). This CDR3 is built from 14 residues. Between the trimmed V and J ends, which lost 3 bases and 7 bases, there was a span of 13 bases. Germline V CDR1 and CDR2: LNHDA, SQIVND (reference sequence). This CDR3 reads CASSIGTDGQPQHF. In DNA, the CDR3 is TGTGCCAGTAGTATCGGGACTGACGGCCAGCCCCAGCATTTT.

This chain joins TRBV7-3 and TRBJ2-1, with 8 nucleotides matching TRBD2. The CDR3 loop spans 16 amino acids. In germline, CDR1 is SGHTA, CDR2 FQGTGA. V trimming: 5 bases; J trimming: 0 bases; junction bases outside the gene matches: 6. CDR3 amino acids: CASSLASGSSYNEQFF. The DNA for the CDR3 is TGTGCCAGCAGCCTCGCGAGCGGGAGCTCCTACAATGAGCAGTTCTTC.

The J gene is TRBJ1-6, the V gene TRBV19; no clear D. Trimming pared 5 bases from V and 9 bases from J, leaving 8 bases between. Germline V gene sequence: CDR1 LNHDA, CDR2 SQIVND (reference sequence). The length of the CDR3 is 12 residues. This CDR3 is CASSDLGSPLHF. The CDR3 DNA follows: TGTGCCAGTAGTGACTTGGGTTCACCCCTCCACTTT.

The chain combines TRBV5-4 with TRBJ1-2; tentative D call: TRBD1 (5 bases). Germline V lookup: CDR1 SGHNT, CDR2 YYREEE (reference sequence). There are 13 residues in the CDR3. The V gene lost 4 bases and the J gene lost 3 bases, with 10 bases spanning the gap. DNA of the CDR3: TGTGCCAGCAGCACCAGGGACTACTATGGCTACACCTTC. This sequence encodes CASSTRDYYGYTF.

V and J are TRBV11-3 and TRBJ2-2; a weak D match, TRBD1 (6 bases). The length of the CDR3 is 14 residues. V lost 4 bases to trimming and J lost 4 bases, with 10 bases between them. The germline V gene encodes CDR1 SGHNT and CDR2 YENEEA. The DNA of the CDR3 is TGTGCCAGCAGCTACTCAGGGGCCACCGGGGAGCTGTTTTTT. Translated: CASSYSGATGELFF.

The chain combines TRBV6-1 with TRBJ2-7, with D tentatively TRBD2 (5 bases). CDR3 length equals 16 residues. Germline V lookup: CDR1 MNHNS, CDR2 SASEGT. V lost 4 bases to trimming and J lost 6 bases, with 22 bases between them. CDR3 protein: CASSVASSGRPGEQYF. The CDR3 DNA is TGTGCCAGCAGTGTGGCCTCTTCGGGGAGACCAGGCGAGCAGTACTTC.

This clone was seen once. In DNA, the CDR3 is TGCGCCAGCAGCCAAGTGGGGGCTAGCACAGATACGCAGTATTTT. Amino acids: CASSQVGASTDTQYF. The rearrangement links TRBV4-1 to TRBJ2-3, with D tentatively TRBD1 (6 bases). Germline loops: CDR1 MGHRA, CDR2 YSYEKL. The CDR3 runs 15 residues. The ends were cut back, 1 base at V and 0 bases at J, with 8 bases in the middle.

This clone was seen once. The chain couples TRBV28 to TRBJ1-4, with 7 bases fitting TRBD1. The CDR3 runs to 14 residues. The V and J ends lost 5 bases and 7 bases, in that order; junction bases with no gene match: 7. Germline-derived CDR1 and CDR2 are MDHEN and SYDVKM. In DNA form, the CDR3 reads TGTGCCAGCAGTCCAGGGGGAGGTAGTGAAAAACTGTTTTTT. As protein: CASSPGGGSEKLFF.

In its sample, this clone was seen many times. The genes are TRBV4-3 and TRBJ1-1; no clear D. Germline V gives CDR1 LGHNA, CDR2 YSLEER. V gave up 2 bases and J gave up 0 bases, with 7 bases separating them. This CDR3 is 14 amino acids long. CDR3: CASSQSQVNTEAFF. The DNA of the CDR3 is TGCGCCAGCAGCCAAAGTCAGGTGAACACTGAAGCTTTCTTT.

This clone was counted between two and nine times. V and J are TRBV7-9 and TRBJ1-2; D unresolved. The CDR3 runs to 15 residues. Germline CDR1 and CDR2: SEHNR and FQNEAQ (reference sequence). The V and J ends lost 3 bases and 3 bases respectively, with 14 bases between them. The CDR3 DNA follows: TGTGCCAGCAGCTTCGTTCCCCCAGCGTACTATGGCTACACCTTC. This sequence encodes CASSFVPPAYYGYTF.

The V gene is TRBV9, the J gene TRBJ2-7, with TRBD1 matching 9 bases. Germline V lookup: CDR1 SGDLS, CDR2 YYNGEE. The CDR3 has 14 residues. The junction had 1 base not matched to a gene; V was cut back by 0 bases and J by 3 bases. In nucleotides, the CDR3 is TGTGCCAGCAGCGTAGGGGACAGGGACTACGAGCAGTACTTC. Its translation is CASSVGDRDYEQYF.

Turning to this clone: This is likely a read error, given that the CDR3 carries no conserved phenylalanine or tryptophan at its end. The V call is TRBV19, the J call TRBJ2-7, with TRBD1 matching over 7 bases. The CDR3 has 18 residues. Germline V gene data show CDR1 as LNHDA and CDR2 as SQIVND (reference sequence). The CDR3 loop is CATVVLKRRTGVSYEQYL. Here the CDR3 DNA reads TGTGCGACAGTAGTCCTGAAGAGAAGAACAGGGGTTTCCTACGAGCAGTACCTC.

The rearrangement links TRBV10-1 to TRBJ1-1, with TRBD1 identical over 11 bases. The CDR3 loop spans 16 amino acids. Trimming removed 5 bases from V and 1 base from J; junction bases left unmatched: 6. CDR1 is WNHNN, CDR2 SYGVQD, per germline (reference sequence). CDR3 in amino acids: CASSPGTGGPNTEAFF. CDR3 in DNA: TGCGCCAGCAGTCCCGGGACAGGGGGACCGAACACTGAAGCTTTCTTT.

The V and J genes are TRBV19 and TRBJ1-2; TRBD1 aligns across 8 bases. This CDR3 spans 14 amino acids. Germline V CDR1 and CDR2: LNHDA, SQIVND (reference sequence). The V and J ends lost 5 bases and 4 bases, in that order; junction bases with no gene match: 6. For the CDR3, the DNA is TGTGCCAGTAGTGGAGGACAGGGTACCTATGGCTACACCTTC. Translated, it gives CASSGGQGTYGYTF.

The chain recombines TRBV4-2 with TRBJ1-3; the D gene is possibly TRBD1 (5 bases). The CDR3 contains 15 residues. Deletions cut 0 bases from V and 4 bases from J, with 10 bases between. CDR1 is LGHNA and CDR2 is YNFKEQ in the germline V gene. The CDR3 spells CASSQDSGGGNTIYF. The CDR3 DNA reads as TGTGCCAGCAGCCAAGATTCCGGGGGGGGAAACACCATATATTTT.

This chain links TRBV28 with TRBJ2-6; 9 bases map to TRBD1. V was clipped by 5 bases and J by 2 bases; unmatched bases: 10. This CDR3 contains 18 residues. Germline V gives CDR1 MDHEN, CDR2 SYDVKM. This CDR3 reads CASSPGTGKVTGANVLTF. CDR3 DNA: TGTGCCAGCAGTCCAGGGACAGGGAAAGTCACTGGGGCCAACGTCCTGACTTTC. Variable domain in full (rest from reference TRBV28 and TRBJ2-6): DVKVTQSSRYLVKRTGEKVFLECVQDMDHENMFWYRQDPGLGLRLIYFSYDVKMKEKGDIPEGYSVSREKKERFSLILESASTNQTSMYLCASSPGTGKVTGANVLTFGAGSRLTVL.

This clone came up once. This chain connects TRBV19 to TRBJ1-5, with 8 positions matching TRBD1. CDR1 and CDR2 from the germline V gene are LNHDA and SQIVND (reference sequence). CDR3 size: 12 residues. J lost 4 bases, V lost 10 bases, and 3 bases had no gene match. The CDR3 DNA reads as TGTGCCACCCGACAGGGGAATCAGCCCCAGCATTTT. Its translation: CATRQGNQPQHF.

This clone was observed a handful of times. The CDR3 spells CASSPRGGTDTQYF. CDR3 DNA: TGTGCCAGCAGCCCCAGGGGCGGCACAGATACGCAGTATTTT. This chain links TRBV6-5 with TRBJ2-3; maybe TRBD1 (6 bases). The V gene's germline CDR1 is MNHEY and CDR2 SVGAGI. Trimming removed 6 bases at V and 1 base at J, with 11 bases between. The CDR3 is made up of 14 amino acids.